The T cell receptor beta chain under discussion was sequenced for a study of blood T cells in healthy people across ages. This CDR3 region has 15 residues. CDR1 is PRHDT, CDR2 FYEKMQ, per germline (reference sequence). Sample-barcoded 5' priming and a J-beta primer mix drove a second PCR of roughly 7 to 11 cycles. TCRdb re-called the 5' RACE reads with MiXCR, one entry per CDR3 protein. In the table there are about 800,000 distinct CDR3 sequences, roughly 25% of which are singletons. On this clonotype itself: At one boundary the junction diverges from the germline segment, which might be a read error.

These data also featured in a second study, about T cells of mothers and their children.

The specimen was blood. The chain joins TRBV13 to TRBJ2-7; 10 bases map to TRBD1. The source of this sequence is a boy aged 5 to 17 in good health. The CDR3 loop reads CAGSLDRGRAYEQYF. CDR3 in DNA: TGTGCCGGCAGCTTAGACAGGGGGCGAGCCTACGAGCAGTACTTC. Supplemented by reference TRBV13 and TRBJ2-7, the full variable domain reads AAGVIQSPRHLIKEKRETATLKCYPIPRHDTVYWYQQGPGQDPQFLISFYEKMQSDKGSIPDRFSAQQFSDYHSELNMSSLELGDSALYFCAGSLDRGRAYEQYFGPGTRLTVT.